This T cell receptor (beta chain) derives from a study of control samples from healthy donors and cancer patients. Only in-frame clones appear in the TCRdb table, and some are missing; sequencing was by immunoSEQ multiplex PCR. The profile covers fewer than 130,000 clones, with roughly 90% appearing a single time and around 3.9% taken by the ten largest. Germline V gives CDR1 MNHNS, CDR2 SASEGT. This CDR3 region has 12 residues. Trimming took off 0 bases at V and 13 bases at J, with 9 bases between the two ends. V and J are TRBV6-1 and TRBJ2-2; D remains ambiguous. This receptor was taken from a woman aged 55-69 years with lung cancer. Input material: PBMCs. CDR3 amino acids: CASSEAARVLFF. Here the CDR3 DNA reads TGTGCCAGCAGTGAAGCGGCTCGTGTGCTGTTTTTT.